These 28 T cell receptor beta chains were all obtained from the same sample, sequenced in a study of shared clonotypes between healthy human individuals (dated by TCRdb to the early 2020s). Library preparation employed the immunoSEQ multiplex PCR assay. TCRdb limited this immuneACCESS table to in-frame rearrangements with V and J called. A share of clones is missing; checked studies link under half to unresolved V genes, and the rest is unexplained. This sample comprises a few hundred thousand clones, roughly 97% of them detected only once. Of the sample, 0.045% to 0.06% falls within the top ten clones. Sequenced: naive CD4+ T cells sorted from blood. Per the publication, the cell subset or site label means: CD45RA+ positively selected. The receptors were sampled from a woman under 40 in good health.

This chain connects TRBV6-5 to TRBJ2-7, with 8 nucleotides matching TRBD1. Germline CDR1 reads MNHEY; CDR2 reads SVGAGI. The CDR3 has 15 residues. V lost 6 bases and J lost 2; bases outside the gene matches: 9. The CDR3 nucleotides read TGTGCCAGCAGACCTGACAGGGGCTCGCCCTACGAGCAGTACTTC. It is translated as CASRPDRGSPYEQYF.

The chain uses TRBV9 and TRBJ2-7, with TRBD2 matching 10 bases. The trim removed 3 bases at V and 0 bases at J, leaving 3 bases unmatched. Germline V gene data show CDR1 as SGDLS and CDR2 as YYNGEE. CDR3 length equals 15 residues. The CDR3: CASSAGTSVSYEQYF. The DNA of the CDR3 is TGTGCCAGCAGCGCCGGGACTAGCGTCTCCTACGAGCAGTACTTC.

The chain joins TRBV2 to TRBJ1-5, with D possibly being TRBD1 (6 bases). V lost 6 bases and J 0 bases, leaving 12 bases between the germline ends. This CDR3 has 15 amino acids. Germline lookup yields CDR1 SNHLY and CDR2 FYNNEI. The CDR3 DNA reads TGTGCCAGCAGGGCCGGGACAACTAGCAATCAGCCCCAGCATTTT. Amino acids: CASRAGTTSNQPQHF.

This clone was picked up one time. Relative to the germline gene, one junction end is altered; a read error may explain this. The gene calls are TRBV7-2 and TRBJ2-1, with 9 nucleotides matching TRBD2. The CDR3 loop spans 14 amino acids. CDR1 and CDR2 from the germline V gene are SGHTA and FQGNSA. CDR3 residues: CASSLGAGGRAFVF. In DNA, the CDR3 is TGTGCCAGCAGCTTAGGTGCCGGCGGGAGGGCCTTTGTCTTC.

The chain employs TRBV15 and TRBJ2-2, with TRBD2 identical over 8 bases. This CDR3 spans 15 amino acids. Germline V gene data show CDR1 as LNHNV and CDR2 as YYDKDF (reference sequence). V lost 1 base to trimming and J lost 5 bases; unmatched junction nucleotides: 3. The CDR3 sequence: CATSRGGRWTGELFF. CDR3 bases: TGTGCCACCAGCAGAGGCGGGAGGTGGACCGGGGAGCTGTTTTTT.

The chain employs TRBV28 and TRBJ2-6; D is unresolved. The CDR3 extends over 17 amino acids. V lost 4 bases and J 0 bases, leaving 13 bases between the germline ends. Germline loops: CDR1 MDHEN, CDR2 SYDVKM. CDR3 loop: CASSYAYRHSGANVLTF. In DNA, the CDR3 is TGTGCCAGCAGTTACGCCTATAGGCACTCTGGGGCCAACGTCCTGACTTTC. Looking up the rest from reference TRBV28 and TRBJ2-6 gives the full variable domain: DVKVTQSSRYLVKRTGEKVFLECVQDMDHENMFWYRQDPGLGLRLIYFSYDVKMKEKGDIPEGYSVSREKKERFSLILESASTNQTSMYLCASSYAYRHSGANVLTFGAGSRLTVL.

CDR3 loop: CASSMTISYEQYF. The CDR3 coding sequence is TGTGCCAGTAGTATGACGATCTCCTACGAGCAGTACTTC. The V and J genes are TRBV19 and TRBJ2-7, with no clear D. The V and J ends lost 3 bases and 0 bases respectively, with 6 bases between them. The CDR3 is made up of 13 amino acids. Germline CDR1 and CDR2: LNHDA and SQIVND (reference sequence).

The V gene is TRBV28, the J gene TRBJ2-5; D gene unclear. Gene TRBJ2-7 matches the end of the DNA better, so the J call may be wrong. From germline, CDR1 is MDHEN and CDR2 SYDVKM. The CDR3 is 12 residues long. This CDR3 reads CASSLQAYEQYF. The CDR3 DNA follows: TGTGCCAGCAGTTTACAGGCCTACGAGCAGTACTTC.

This clone appeared a few times. The rearrangement uses TRBV19 and TRBJ1-5, with 7 positions matching TRBD1. Trimming cost V 6 bases and J 5 bases; bases outside gene matches: 1. The CDR3 is 12 residues long. Germline V gives CDR1 LNHDA, CDR2 SQIVND (reference sequence). The CDR3 loop is CASSRGDQPQHF. The CDR3 DNA follows: TGTGCCAGTAGCAGGGGGGATCAGCCCCAGCATTTT.

The J gene is TRBJ1-4, the V gene TRBV4-1; D is unclear. Germline loops: CDR1 MGHRA, CDR2 YSYEKL. Trimming pared 3 bases from V and 0 bases from J, leaving 8 bases between. The CDR3 covers 15 residues. The CDR3 DNA sequence: TGCGCCAGCAGCCAGACCCCGGCAACTAATGAAAAACTGTTTTTT. Translating gives CASSQTPATNEKLFF.

Here the CDR3 reads CASSYGKGGYQPQHF. The DNA of the CDR3 is TGTGCCAGCAGTTACGGGAAGGGGGGTTATCAGCCCCAGCATTTT. The rearrangement joins TRBV6-6 to TRBJ1-5; maybe TRBD1 (6 bases). In germline, CDR1 is MNHNY, CDR2 SVGAGI (reference sequence). Trimming removed 2 bases at V and 5 bases at J, with 13 bases between. The CDR3 covers 15 residues.

The genes are TRBV5-4 and TRBJ2-1, with a possible D match to TRBD2 (5 bases). Germline V gene lookup returns CDR1 SGHNT and CDR2 YYREEE (reference sequence). The V and J ends lost 4 bases and 5 bases respectively, with 16 bases between them. This CDR3 spans 15 amino acids. The CDR3 reads CASSIQRALDNEQFF. CDR3 nucleotide sequence: TGTGCCAGCAGCATCCAGAGGGCTTTGGACAATGAGCAGTTCTTC.

The chain recombines TRBV7-9 with TRBJ2-3; the D gene is possibly TRBD1 (6 bases). V lost 4 bases to trimming and J lost 2 bases, with 19 bases between them. Germline loops: CDR1 SEHNR, CDR2 FQNEAQ (reference sequence). This CDR3 spans 17 amino acids. The chain's CDR3 is CASSSILNRQATDTQYF. The CDR3 DNA reads TGTGCCAGCAGCTCGATCCTAAATAGACAGGCCACAGATACGCAGTATTTT.

The chain combines TRBV9 with TRBJ2-7; D is perhaps TRBD2 (7 bases). The CDR3 has 16 residues. The V end was cut by 4 bases, the J end by 4 bases, with 21 bases between. Germline V gives CDR1 SGDLS, CDR2 YYNGEE. The CDR3 sequence: CASSPRSAGAFYEQYF. CDR3 DNA sequence: TGTGCCAGCAGCCCCAGGTCGGCGGGGGCATTTTACGAGCAGTACTTC.

V gene TRBV7-9 combines with J gene TRBJ2-3; no firm D call. V gave up 1 base and J gave up 0 bases, with 8 bases separating them. The CDR3 spans 15 residues. CDR1 SEHNR and CDR2 FQNEAQ come from the germline V gene (reference sequence). The chain's CDR3 is CASSLVGSSTDTQYF. In DNA, the CDR3 is TGTGCCAGCAGCTTAGTAGGCTCTAGCACAGATACGCAGTATTTT. Filled out from reference TRBV7-9 and TRBJ2-3, the complete variable domain reads DTGVSQNPRHKITKRGQNVTFRCDPISEHNRLYWYRQTLGQGPEFLTYFQNEAQLEKSRLLSDRFSAERPKGSFSTLEIQRTEQGDSAMYLCASSLVGSSTDTQYFGPGTRLTVL.

This clone was observed a single time. This chain joins TRBV29-1 and TRBJ1-5, with D perhaps matching TRBD1 (5 bases). Trimming took off 7 bases at V and 5 bases at J, with 18 bases between the two ends. In germline, CDR1 is SQVTM, CDR2 ANQGSEA. The CDR3 sequence is 14 residues long. CDR3 nucleotide sequence: TGCAGCGGCCTGACAGTAACATTCGATCAGCCCCAGCATTTT. Protein sequence: CSGLTVTFDQPQHF.

The chain uses TRBV28 and TRBJ2-5, with D possibly TRBD2 on 5 matching bases. CDR1 is MDHEN, CDR2 SYDVKM, per germline. The CDR3 has 12 amino acids. V gave up 2 bases and J gave up 11 bases, with 12 bases separating them. The CDR3 loop is CASSLVLGEQYF. The CDR3, as DNA: TGTGCCAGCAGTTTAGTCCTCGGGGAGCAGTACTTC.

The genes are TRBV6-1 and TRBJ1-5, with D unclear. Germline assignment: CDR1 MNHNS and CDR2 SASEGT. The length of the CDR3 is 13 residues. Trimming took 4 bases from V and 9 from J, leaving 13 bases between them. CDR3 nucleotides: TGTGCCAGCAGTGGTCAGGTGCCGTGGCCCCAGCATTTT. It is translated as CASSGQVPWPQHF.

To note about this clone: This CDR3 is also generated by other DNA sequences in the sample. The chain carries TRBV2 and TRBJ1-2; D is uncertain. The CDR3 spans 11 residues. V shed 7 bases and J shed 5 bases, with 8 bases lying between them. Germline V lookup: CDR1 SNHLY, CDR2 FYNNEI. The CDR3 DNA reads as TGTGCCAGCAAATGGGAGTATGGCTACACCTTC. Translated: CASKWEYGYTF.

V and J are TRBV11-3 and TRBJ2-1; D might be TRBD2 (6 bases). Germline lookup yields CDR1 SGHNT and CDR2 YENEEA. The CDR3 contains 14 residues. Deletions cut 5 bases from V and 7 bases from J, with 15 bases between. CDR3 residues: CASSPGLSLNEQFF. CDR3 DNA: TGTGCCAGCAGCCCGGGACTCTCCTTAAATGAGCAGTTCTTC.

The chain combines TRBV9 with TRBJ1-1; 10 bases are a match to TRBD1. CDR3 length equals 15 residues. V dropped 2 bases and J dropped 6; count of bases not matched to a gene: 7. Germline loops: CDR1 SGDLS, CDR2 YYNGEE. The CDR3 reads CASSVGQGGSPEAFF. Written as DNA, the CDR3 is TGTGCCAGCAGCGTCGGACAGGGGGGGTCTCCTGAAGCTTTCTTT. The variable domain in full, with the rest retrieved from reference TRBV9 and TRBJ1-1, is DSGVTQTPKHLITATGQRVTLRCSPRSGDLSVYWYQQSLDQGLQFLIQYYNGEERAKGNILERFSAQQFPDLHSELNLSSLELGDSALYFCASSVGQGGSPEAFFGQGTRLTVV.

The chain links TRBV4-1 to TRBJ1-4, with a tentative D call TRBD1 (5 bases). Germline loops: CDR1 MGHRA, CDR2 YSYEKL. With 6 bases removed from V and 7 bases from J, the gap between germline ends came to 21 bases. This CDR3 is 16 amino acids long. The CDR3 nucleotides are TGCGCCAGCAGGGGGGGAAATCCCAAAGGACGTGAAAAACTGTTTTTT. It encodes CASRGGNPKGREKLFF.

V gene TRBV19 combines with J gene TRBJ2-1, with TRBD2 matching over 13 bases. The CDR3 covers 14 residues. Trimming removed 10 bases from V and 4 bases from J; junction bases left unmatched: 4. The V gene's germline CDR1 is LNHDA and CDR2 SQIVND (reference sequence). DNA for the CDR3: TGTGCCACCCTGGGACTAGCGGGGTACAATGAGCAGTTCTTC. The encoded protein is CATLGLAGYNEQFF.

The chain uses TRBV27 and TRBJ2-1; a weak D match, TRBD2 (6 bases). The CDR3 length is 11 residues. Trimming removed 4 bases from V and 10 bases from J, with 8 bases in between. Germline-derived CDR1 and CDR2 are MNHEY and SMNVEV (reference sequence). CDR3: CASSSLAEQFF. The DNA of the CDR3 is TGTGCCAGCAGTTCCCTAGCGGAGCAGTTCTTC.

This chain joins TRBV6-5 and TRBJ1-3, with no clear D. Looked up from germline, CDR1 is MNHEY and CDR2 is SVGAGI. The V gene lost 2 bases and the J gene lost 0 bases, with 11 bases spanning the gap. This CDR3 spans 16 amino acids. In DNA, the CDR3 is TGTGCCAGCAGTTACGCCCCGGAAGGCTCTGGAAACACCATATATTTT. This codes for CASSYAPEGSGNTIYF.

This chain uses TRBV13 with TRBJ2-3, with D tentatively TRBD2 (6 bases). Germline V gene data show CDR1 as PRHDT and CDR2 as FYEKMQ (reference sequence). The CDR3 has 18 amino acids. V shed 2 bases and J shed 0 bases, with 18 bases lying between them. The CDR3 loop reads CASSLTGVPRSSTDTQYF. In DNA form, the CDR3 reads TGTGCCAGCAGCTTAACGGGAGTCCCTAGATCTAGCACAGATACGCAGTATTTT. The full variable domain, rest sourced from reference TRBV13 and TRBJ2-3, is AAGVIQSPRHLIKEKRETATLKCYPIPRHDTVYWYQQGPGQDPQFLISFYEKMQSDKGSIPDRFSAQQFSDYHSELNMSSLELGDSALYFCASSLTGVPRSSTDTQYFGPGTRLTVL.

This clone was observed a single time. CDR3 amino acids: CASSLRENGANVLTF. DNA of the CDR3: TGTGCCAGCAGCTTGAGGGAGAATGGGGCCAACGTCCTGACTTTC. V and J are TRBV5-4 and TRBJ2-6, with D tentatively TRBD2 (5 bases). The germline V and J ends were trimmed by 1 base and 3 bases, with 8 bases remaining between them. The CDR3 extends over 15 amino acids. Germline loops: CDR1 SGHNT, CDR2 YYREEE (reference sequence).

V is TRBV7-3 and J is TRBJ2-2, with a tentative D call TRBD2 (5 bases). With 5 bases removed from V and 4 bases from J, the gap between germline ends came to 20 bases. The germline V gene encodes CDR1 SGHTA and CDR2 FQGTGA. The CDR3 has 17 residues. In nucleotides, the CDR3 is TGTGCCAGCAGCCCCAAACTGCTCACCGGGGTCACCGGGGAGCTGTTTTTT. This encodes CASSPKLLTGVTGELFF.